The entry below describes one TCR beta chain. Its target is unknown. This entry is derived from a study of blood T cells in healthy people across ages. Findings of the study overall: Roughly linear age-related decline in beta diversity appeared, significant by age around 38. PBMCs were not sorted, which prevented a conclusive comparison of naive versus antigen-experienced cells.

Primed by a sample-barcoded 5' primer and a J-beta primer mix, a second PCR proceeded for roughly 7 to 11 cycles. Every single cDNA molecule received a tag from a template-switch adaptor with 12 random nucleotides. TCRdb re-analysed the 5' RACE reads in MiXCR, keeping a single row per CDR3 protein. This table has about 780,000 distinct CDR3 sequences, around 45% appearing once. CDR1 is MNHEY and CDR2 is SVGEGT in the germline V gene. Trimming cost V 4 bases and J 11 bases, with 23 bases left between them. The CDR3 has 15 amino acids. The rearrangement uses TRBV6-2 or TRBV6-3 and TRBJ2-5, with D maybe TRBD2 (6 bases). Sequenced: blood. The sequence was collected from a man older than 75 in good health. The CDR3 region has the DNA TGTGCCAGCAGTTCCCGGGGGAGTAATCGGAATGAGCAGTACTTC. The encoded protein is CASSSRGSNRNEQYF.